Listed below are T cell receptor beta chains from one sample, sequenced in a study of cytomegalovirus exposure and HLA in healthy donors. Sequencing was performed with immunoSEQ multiplex PCR; in TCRdb, only in-frame clones are kept and a portion is missing. The sample lists approximately 110,000 clones, roughly 15% occurring once. The source material was PBMCs. Receptor source: a female donor in good health and CMV-seronegative. Both conserved end residues are part of each CDR3. Fields, in order: D gene, V gene, J gene, clone size, CDR3 protein, CDR3 DNA. D genes are given only for firm matches. Size is stated for part of the rows, as once, few or many counts, or as a class when the clone is expanded.

>.|TRBV5-1|TRBJ2-2|.
CASSLESGGFTGELFF
TGCGCCAGCAGCTTGGAGTCCGGTGGTTTCACCGGGGAGCTGTTTTTT
>.|TRBV4-3|TRBJ1-1|few
CASSLRTEMNTEAFF
TGCGCCAGCAGCCTTAGGACAGAAATGAACACTGAAGCTTTCTTT
>TRBD1|TRBV9|TRBJ1-2|few
CASSALLGQGNYTF
TGTGCCAGCAGCGCCCTACTGGGACAGGGGAACTACACCTTC
>.|TRBV6-4|TRBJ1-1|.
CASRDTGTTEAFF
TGTGCCAGCAGAGATACAGGGACCACTGAAGCTTTCTTT
>.|TRBV6-1|TRBJ2-1|few
CASSETSHSYNEQFF
TGTGCCAGCAGTGAAACGTCACACTCCTACAATGAGCAGTTCTTC
>.|TRBV7-8|TRBJ1-5|.
CASSLDSSNQPQHF
TGTGCCAGCAGCTTAGACAGTAGCAATCAGCCCCAGCATTTT
>TRBD2|TRBV18|TRBJ2-3|.
CATQPILAGGTDTQYF
TGTGCCACCCAACCGATACTAGCGGGGGGCACAGATACGCAGTATTTT
>TRBD1|TRBV2|TRBJ1-2|few
CASSDRGLGYGYTF
TGTGCCAGCAGCGACAGGGGGCTAGGCTATGGCTACACCTTC
>TRBD2|TRBV4-1|TRBJ2-7|few
CASSLQAGDMYEQYF
TGCGCCAGCAGCCTCCAAGCGGGAGATATGTACGAGCAGTACTTC
>.|TRBV10-2|TRBJ2-5|.
CASSVRSRVAETQYF
TGCGCCAGCAGTGTTAGGAGCCGGGTTGCAGAGACCCAGTACTTC
>TRBD1|TRBV5-1|TRBJ2-4|.
CASSQGQGMDIQYF
TGCGCCAGCAGTCAGGGACAGGGGATGGACATTCAGTACTTC
>TRBD2|TRBV7-9|TRBJ2-1|.
CASKKTSGRIDEQFF
TGTGCCAGTAAGAAGACTAGCGGGAGAATAGATGAGCAGTTCTTC
>.|TRBV5-8|TRBJ2-7|.
CASRLTGLGRNEQYF
TGTGCCAGCAGGCTGACAGGTCTTGGTCGGAACGAGCAGTACTTC
>TRBD1|TRBV7-8|TRBJ1-6|few
CASGTVNSPLHF
TGTGCCAGCGGGACAGTGAATTCACCCCTCCACTTT
>.|TRBV27|TRBJ2-5|.
CASSLYQFGETQYF
TGTGCCAGCAGTTTATACCAATTCGGGGAGACCCAGTACTTC
>.|TRBV6-6|TRBJ2-5|.
CASSYGSGVVQETQYF
TGTGCCAGCAGTTACGGATCGGGAGTGGTCCAAGAGACCCAGTACTTC
>.|TRBV4-3|TRBJ2-1|few
CASSRQAGYNEQFF
TGCGCCAGCAGCCGCCAGGCAGGCTACAATGAGCAGTTCTTC
>.|TRBV5-4|TRBJ1-1|.
CASRSWGVGTEAFF
TGTGCCAGCAGATCTTGGGGGGTGGGCACTGAAGCTTTCTTT
>.|TRBV4-3|TRBJ2-7|few
CASSQGTSYEQYF
TGCGCCAGCAGCCAGGGGACAAGCTACGAGCAGTACTTC
>.|TRBV7-7|TRBJ2-5|few
CASSEGLARAGFEETQYF
TGTGCTAGCAGCGAAGGTCTGGCGAGGGCTGGTTTTGAAGAGACCCAGTACTTC
>TRBD2|TRBV7-8|TRBJ2-1|.
CASSLPLAGLPNEQFF
TGTGCCAGCAGCTTACCACTAGCGGGTCTCCCCAATGAGCAGTTCTTC
>TRBD1|TRBV5-1|TRBJ1-2|.
CASSSVTGASGYTF
TGCGCCAGCAGCTCAGTGACAGGGGCATCTGGCTACACCTTC
>.|TRBV7-2|TRBJ1-5|few
CASSLTHGANQPQHF
TGTGCCAGCAGCCTCACGCACGGAGCTAATCAGCCCCAGCATTTT
>.|TRBV6-5|TRBJ2-7|few
CASSSPQKGFSYEQYF
TGTGCCAGCAGTTCCCCCCAAAAGGGGTTTTCCTACGAGCAGTACTTC